The entry below gives a single T cell receptor (beta chain) sequence along with its context. The antigen this receptor binds is unknown. Base qualities were left out, and no much larger clone turns up one base away. High-throughput TCR beta sequencing profiled peripheral blood CD8+ and CD4+ T cells from healthy donors, Susac syndrome patients and multiple sclerosis patients. Susac syndrome patients met recently defined diagnostic criteria for definite or probable disease. CD8+ TEMRA cells were enriched by FACS, while bulk CD8+ and CD4+ T cells were purified by magnetic negative isolation. Blood was drawn into EDTA tubes, processed within 24 hours, and PBMCs were isolated by density gradient centrifugation. PBMCs intended for TCR sequencing were frozen in liquid nitrogen and were later thawed in a 37 degrees C water bath. The sorted or isolated CD4+, CD8+ and CD8+ TEMRA cells had a purity of 90% or higher.

These data are taken from a study of CD8 T cells in Susac syndrome (dated by TCRdb to between 2017 and 2020). Notes on the research overall: Among the Susac syndrome patients who were sequenced, clinically active disease was present in six and clinical remission was observed in roughly eight. Susac syndrome patients were therapy-naive, on corticosteroids (some also receiving IVIg), or on IVIg alone at blood withdrawal. Repertoire sequencing was used to test whether CD8+ T cell activation and differentiation in Susac syndrome was antigen driven. Clonality of the CD8+ T cell repertoire was compared between around 13 healthy donors, approximately 14 Susac syndrome patients and 15 multiple sclerosis patients.

RNA was extracted using the RNeasy kit, and about 0.45 to 1 microgram was reverse transcribed with random hexamers. The immunoSEQ multiplex PCR assay, covering 54 Vbeta and 13 Jbeta segments, was used to amplify TCR beta CDR3 regions. To correct PCR amplification bias, a synthetic template baseline was used for both primer optimization and computational correction. As for how the authors treated the data: Reads were annotated to V, D and J genes per IMGT and analyzed with immunoSEQ Analyzer, keeping only productive sequences. Clonality was computed as one minus Shannon entropy normalized by log2 of the number of productive unique sequences. For each patient and control, public and private clones were evaluated among the 100 most prevalent clones. Clones were defined as Susac-specific when absent from the healthy and MS cohorts, from over 950 published viral clones and from other ImmuneACCESS disease sequences. The raw public data were reprocessed by TCRdb itself: fastp quality trimming at Q25, MiXCR clonotype calling, in-frame beta chains only. Rows are unified per CDR3 protein, each entry keeping the most common DNA and genes. TCRdb assigned the V and J calls; the authors' analysis was not used. The sample table contains 50,000 to 55,000 distinct CDR3 sequences; only one count was recorded for approximately 95% of them. Less than 0.9% of the sample is taken by the ten largest.

On the study overall, not on this receptor specifically: The study acknowledged that relatively few individuals were included in the TCR sequencing and HLA analysis. Under 20 and five Susac-specific public clones were found in the total CD8+ and CD8+ TEMRA repertoires, respectively. Susac syndrome CD8+ repertoires showed clonal expansion, highest in CD8+ TEMRA cells and greater in clinically active than remitting patients.

The germline V gene (reference sequence) gives CDR1 as DFQATT and CDR2 as SNEGSKA. Inclusive of the bounding cysteine and phenylalanine, the CDR3 is 11 residues long. The read is trimmed to its CDR3 DNA, 33 bases read in frame from base 1. Cut back by 3 bases and 4 bases, the V and J ends lie 4 bases apart. The sequence was collected from a human donor with Susac syndrome. This receptor chain uses TRBV20-1 and TRBJ1-3; too little of a D gene remains to name it. Material: CD8+ T cells from PBMCs. The CDR3 protein is CSASPGNTIYF. In nucleotide form, the sequence is TGCAGTGCTAGCCCCGGAAACACCATATATTTT.